Each of the 16 T cell receptor beta chains below was sequenced from the same sample in a study of T-cell reconstitution after alpha-beta-depleted transplantation in children. During its preparation, the TCRbeta library received unique molecular identifiers. TCRdb independently ran MiXCR on the PCR reads; one entry per CDR3 protein. This sample has approximately 1,000,000 distinct CDR3 sequences, with roughly 29% found just once. The source material was PBMCs, mostly from graft donor cells, sampled 360 days after TCRalphabeta/CD19-depleted stem cell transplant. The source is a boy younger than two who had a stem cell transplant for SCID, so the T cells may come from the graft donor.

This clonotype has only a few counts. The chain couples TRBV7-9 to TRBJ2-7; 8 bases line up with TRBD1. The V gene end was trimmed by 2 bases and the J gene end by 7 bases; junction bases not matched to a gene: 13. This CDR3 has 16 amino acids. CDR1 is SEHNR, CDR2 FQNEAQ, per germline (reference sequence). CDR3 bases: TGTGCCAGCAGCTTAACTTCCGGGACAGGTGCTTTTGAGCAGTACTTC. Amino acid sequence: CASSLTSGTGAFEQYF.

The chain combines TRBV28 with TRBJ2-3; 9 bases match TRBD2. Germline CDR1 and CDR2: MDHEN and SYDVKM. The junction had 14 bases not matched to a gene; V was cut back by 7 bases and J by 3 bases. The CDR3 extends over 17 amino acids. CDR3 loop: CASKVIQAGGLTDTQYF. In nucleotides, the CDR3 is TGTGCCAGCAAGGTGATCCAAGCGGGGGGACTGACAGATACGCAGTATTTT.

This clonotype was detected a few times. J is TRBJ1-6 and V is TRBV3-1, with TRBD1 matching over 12 bases. The trim removed 3 bases at V and 9 bases at J, leaving 9 bases unmatched. Germline V gene sequence: CDR1 LGHDT, CDR2 YNNKEL (reference sequence). This CDR3 is built from 17 residues. The CDR3 sequence: CASSHSGQGALSSPLHF. The CDR3, as DNA: TGTGCCAGCAGCCACTCGGGACAGGGGGCGCTTAGTTCACCCCTCCACTTT.

This clonotype was seen more than once but under ten times. V and J are TRBV12-3 or TRBV12-4 and TRBJ2-7, with 11 positions matching TRBD1. The CDR3 loop spans 15 amino acids. V shed 5 bases, J shed 3 bases, and the junction held 6 bases outside the gene matches. CDR3 amino acids: CASSQGQGVFYEQYF. As DNA, the CDR3 is TGTGCCAGCAGTCAGGGACAGGGGGTCTTCTACGAGCAGTACTTC.

The CDR3 reads CASSLDKNEQFF. The CDR3 DNA follows: TGTGCCAGCAGCTTGGACAAAAATGAGCAGTTCTTC. The genes are TRBV5-4 and TRBJ2-1; D is unresolved. V gave up 0 bases and J gave up 7 bases, with 5 bases separating them. CDR3 length: 12 residues. Germline V gives CDR1 SGHNT, CDR2 YYREEE (reference sequence).

This chain uses TRBV12-3 or TRBV12-4 with TRBJ2-2; D gene uncertain. This CDR3 region has 16 residues. CDR3 protein: CVCSFILVENTGELFF. The CDR3 DNA reads as TGTGTCTGCAGTTTCATCCTGGTAGAGAACACCGGGGAGCTGTTTTTT.

The table lists this clonotype with a few counts. The chain links TRBV20-1 to TRBJ2-1; D could derive from TRBD1 or TRBD2 (5 bases each). Germline V CDR1 and CDR2: DFQATT, SNEGSKA (reference sequence). V was shortened by 2 bases and J by 2 bases, with 10 bases between the two germline ends. The CDR3 covers 14 residues. CDR3 bases: TGCAGTGCTAGACGAGGGGCCACCTACAATGAGCAGTTCTTC. Translated, it gives CSARRGATYNEQFF.

Points on this clonotype: The conserved phenylalanine or tryptophan is not found at the CDR3 terminus, so this likely reflects a read error. V is TRBV14 and J is TRBJ1-6; 8 positions match TRBD1. With V trimmed by 4 bases and J by 9 bases, 5 bases remained unmatched. The CDR3 runs to 14 residues. Per germline, CDR1 SGHDN and CDR2 FVKESK. The CDR3 loop is CASSRGQGTSPLHL. The CDR3 DNA sequence: TGTGCCAGCAGCCGAGGACAGGGTACTTCACCCCTCCACCTT.

The chain is built from TRBV5-1 and TRBJ1-4; D gene ambiguous. The CDR3 sequence is 15 residues long. Trimming left V 4 bases short and J 4 bases short, with 14 bases between. Germline V gives CDR1 SGHRS, CDR2 YFSETQ. This chain's CDR3 is CASSNTLGGNEKLFF. DNA for the CDR3: TGCGCCAGCAGCAACACACTGGGCGGTAATGAAAAACTGTTTTTT.

This clonotype appeared a few times. V usage is TRBV19 and J usage is TRBJ2-7, with a weak D call TRBD1 (5 bases). CDR1 and CDR2 from the germline V gene are LNHDA and SQIVND (reference sequence). The CDR3 totals 12 residues. Trimming cost V 3 bases and J 5 bases, with 8 bases left between them. Written as DNA, the CDR3 is TGTGCCAGTAGTATTGCCAGGGACGAGCAGTACTTC. Protein sequence: CASSIARDEQYF.

This clonotype was picked up a small number of times. This chain connects TRBV20-1 to TRBJ2-2, with TRBD1 matching 8 bases. The germline V gene has CDR1 DFQATT and CDR2 SNEGSKA (reference sequence). V lost 3 bases, J lost 7 bases, and 4 bases stayed unmatched. The CDR3 covers 13 residues. The CDR3 loop is CSASRGQSGELFF. The CDR3 region has the DNA TGCAGTGCTAGCAGGGGGCAAAGCGGGGAGCTGTTTTTT.

J is TRBJ2-2 and V is TRBV24-1, with TRBD1 as a possible D gene (6 bases). The CDR3 loop spans 16 amino acids. Germline loops: CDR1 KGHDR, CDR2 SFDVKD. The V end was cut by 4 bases, the J end by 4 bases, with 15 bases between. The CDR3 DNA reads as TGTGCCACCAGTGACTATACAGGGAGTGGCACCGGGGAGCTGTTTTTT. It codes for CATSDYTGSGTGELFF.

The chain employs TRBV20-1 and TRBJ2-2; 10 positions agree with TRBD2. V gave up 3 bases and J gave up 2 bases; unmatched junction bases: 12. Germline V gene data show CDR1 as DFQATT and CDR2 as SNEGSKA (reference sequence). The CDR3 totals 18 residues. The CDR3 sequence: CSARVPSSGGPNTGELFF. The CDR3, as DNA: TGCAGTGCTAGGGTTCCTTCTAGCGGGGGCCCTAACACCGGGGAGCTGTTTTTT.

A few counts support this clonotype. V gene TRBV19 combines with J gene TRBJ2-7; D is unresolved. The V end lost 8 bases, the J end lost 2 bases, and 22 bases lay between the germline ends. CDR1 LNHDA and CDR2 SQIVND come from the germline V gene (reference sequence). This CDR3 region has 16 residues. Written as DNA, the CDR3 is TGTGCCAGTTCCGTGGGCTTAACGCTGCGCCCCTACGAGCAGTACTTC. Protein product: CASSVGLTLRPYEQYF.

This chain connects TRBV13 to TRBJ2-1; D call uncertain. The CDR3 spans 15 residues. Germline CDR1 and CDR2: PRHDT and FYEKMQ (reference sequence). With 0 bases removed from V and 9 bases from J, the gap between germline ends came to 15 bases. CDR3 in DNA: TGTGCCAGCAGCTTAGGGGACCCCCAGCCGGGTGAGCAGTTCTTC. Amino acid sequence: CASSLGDPQPGEQFF.

Written as DNA, the CDR3 is TGTGCCAGCAGTCGGGACTTATACGAGCAGTACTTC. It specifies CASSRDLYEQYF. The chain combines TRBV28 with TRBJ2-7, with a possible D match to TRBD2 (6 bases). The CDR3 length is 12 residues. Deletions cut 5 bases from V and 4 bases from J, with 9 bases between. Germline V lookup: CDR1 MDHEN, CDR2 SYDVKM.